Below, 21 T cell receptor beta chains from the same sample are listed, as sequenced in a study of OX40 agonist ivuxolimab in advanced cancers. TCRdb keeps only in-frame clones here, not all; method: immunoSEQ multiplex PCR. Of about 97,000 clones detected, 86% appear once; the ten largest clones hold more than 5%. The specimen was CD4+ or CD8+ T cells sorted from blood, collected in a trial of the OX40 agonist ivuxolimab. The source of these receptors is an adult with an advanced solid tumor such as melanoma, head and neck, liver or kidney cancer.

In DNA form, the CDR3 reads TGTGCCAGCAGGCGACGGAGTAATGAAAAACTGTTTTTT. This codes for CASRRRSNEKLFF. The chain recombines TRBV6-6 with TRBJ1-4; D gene unclear. Trimming pared 6 bases from V and 4 bases from J, leaving 9 bases between. CDR1 and CDR2 (germline): MNHNY, SVGAGI (reference sequence). The CDR3 sequence is 13 residues long.

The CDR3 nucleotides read TGTGCCAGCTCACGGACAGAAAAAAGCTCTGGGGCCAACGTCCTGACTTTC. The encoded protein is CASSRTEKSSGANVLTF. The rearrangement links TRBV18 to TRBJ2-6, with a tentative D call TRBD1 (6 bases). The CDR3 covers 17 residues. V was clipped by 4 bases and J by 0 bases, with 13 bases between them. Germline CDR1 reads KGHSH; CDR2 reads LQKENI. Together with reference TRBV18 and TRBJ2-6, the CDR3 gives the full variable domain: NAGVMQNPRHLVRRRGQEARLRCSPMKGHSHVYWYRQLPEEGLKFMVYLQKENIIDESGMPKERFSAEFPKEGPSILRIQQVVRGDSAAYFCASSRTEKSSGANVLTFGAGSRLTVL.

The chain has TRBV7-9 and TRBJ2-5; 7 bases match TRBD1. The CDR3 is 13 residues long. In germline, CDR1 is SEHNR, CDR2 FQNEAQ (reference sequence). Germline trimming cut 7 bases from V and 5 bases from J; bases unmatched to any gene: 7. The CDR3 is CASTRGGGETQYF. CDR3 DNA sequence: TGTGCCAGCACGAGAGGGGGCGGGGAGACCCAGTACTTC.

The V gene is TRBV5-5, the J gene TRBJ1-2; D not resolved. Germline V CDR1 and CDR2: SGHKS, YYEKEE (reference sequence). V was shortened by 1 base and J by 11 bases, with 21 bases between the two germline ends. CDR3 length equals 15 residues. The CDR3 DNA sequence: TGTGCCAGCAGCTTGTTCGGTTTCTCCGGGCAGGAATACACCTTC. It is translated as CASSLFGFSGQEYTF.

The CDR3 region is CASSYGQGISYEQYF. The CDR3 bases are TGTGCCAGCAGTTACGGACAGGGAATATCCTACGAGCAGTACTTC. The rearrangement links TRBV6-5 to TRBJ2-7, with 8 positions matching TRBD1. J gave up 1 base and V 2 bases, and 4 bases lay outside the gene matches. CDR1 and CDR2 from the germline V gene are MNHEY and SVGAGI. This CDR3 has 15 amino acids.

This chain connects TRBV6-1 to TRBJ2-2, with TRBD1 as a possible D gene (6 bases). Germline V gene sequence: CDR1 MNHNS, CDR2 SASEGT. Trimming pared 5 bases from V and 1 base from J, leaving 11 bases between. The length of the CDR3 is 15 residues. The CDR3 spells CASSTRQENTGELFF. The CDR3 region has the DNA TGTGCCAGCAGTACCCGACAGGAGAACACCGGGGAGCTGTTTTTT.

The J gene is TRBJ2-1, the V gene TRBV21-1; TRBD1 is the table's D call and was not checked against the DNA. TRBV21-1 is shown as a pseudogene. This CDR3 region has 16 residues. The CDR3 coding sequence is TGTGCCAGCAGCTTTTGGAGGGGACAGGGAATCAATGAGCAGTTCTTC. This sequence encodes CASSFWRGQGINEQFF.

V and J are TRBV5-8 and TRBJ1-1, with 7 bases matching TRBD1. In germline, CDR1 is SGHTS, CDR2 YDEGEE. V trimming: 5 bases; J trimming: 3 bases; junction bases outside the gene matches: 7. The CDR3 extends over 14 amino acids. This CDR3 reads CASRAWTGHTEAFF. In nucleotides, the CDR3 is TGTGCCAGCAGGGCCTGGACAGGACACACTGAAGCTTTCTTT.

The chain recombines TRBV4-3 with TRBJ1-3; the D is unclear. Looked up from germline, CDR1 is LGHNA and CDR2 is YSLEER. V gave up 4 bases and J gave up 0 bases, with 13 bases separating them. CDR3 length equals 16 residues. CDR3 DNA sequence: TGCGCCAGCAGCCGAAACCACCAGGACTCTGGAAACACCATATATTTT. Its translation is CASSRNHQDSGNTIYF.

This clone was recorded a few times. The DNA for the CDR3 is TGTGCCAGCAGTAAGGGGTTATCCTACGAGCAGTACTTC. Amino acid sequence: CASSKGLSYEQYF. The rearrangement uses TRBV6-5 and TRBJ2-7; D is possibly TRBD1 (5 bases). CDR1 MNHEY and CDR2 SVGAGI come from the germline V gene. This CDR3 contains 13 residues. Trimming left V 5 bases short and J 1 base short, with 9 bases between.

This clone was recorded once. This chain joins TRBV13 and TRBJ2-3; D possibly matches TRBD1 or TRBD2 (5 bases each). The germline V gene encodes CDR1 PRHDT and CDR2 FYEKMQ (reference sequence). V gave up 3 bases and J gave up 3 bases, with 7 bases separating them. This CDR3 region has 13 residues. The CDR3: CASSFGATDTQYF. CDR3 sequence (DNA): TGTGCCAGCAGCTTCGGGGCAACAGATACGCAGTATTTT.

The CDR3 sequence: CASSYEGARKKLFF. For the CDR3, the DNA is TGTGCCAGCAGTTATGAGGGGGCGCGTAAAAAACTGTTTTTT. The chain joins TRBV6-6 to TRBJ1-4; 7 nucleotides match TRBD1. CDR3 length equals 14 residues. From germline, CDR1 is MNHNY and CDR2 SVGAGI (reference sequence). V lost 3 bases and J lost 9; bases outside the gene matches: 7.

The chain links TRBV11-3 to TRBJ2-7; TRBD1 might be the D (6 bases). V dropped 5 bases and J dropped 3 bases, with 8 bases sitting between them. The CDR3 consists of 12 residues. Germline CDR1 and CDR2: SGHNT and YENEEA. The CDR3 loop is CASSRGGYEQYF. The CDR3 DNA is TGTGCCAGCAGCCGAGGGGGCTACGAGCAGTACTTC.

This rearrangement joins TRBV19 to TRBJ1-4; 9 nucleotides align to TRBD1. The J segment lost 8 bases and the V segment lost 6 bases, leaving 16 bases of the junction unmatched. The CDR3 is 17 residues long. From germline, CDR1 is LNHDA and CDR2 SQIVND (reference sequence). This CDR3 is CASSPMGPGQGDEKLFF. CDR3 DNA sequence: TGTGCCAGTAGCCCAATGGGGCCGGGACAGGGAGACGAAAAACTGTTTTTT.

The V call is TRBV21-1, the J call TRBJ1-1; TRBD1 is the table's D call, not checked against the DNA. TRBV21-1 corresponds to a pseudogene. The CDR3 is made up of 15 amino acids. The CDR3 protein is CASSKGGQMNTEAFF. The CDR3 coding sequence is TGTGCCAGCAGCAAAGGGGGACAGATGAACACTGAAGCTTTCTTT.

The chain is built from TRBV6-5 and TRBJ2-7, with TRBD2 identical over 7 bases. Germline V gene data show CDR1 as MNHEY and CDR2 as SVGAGI. This CDR3 has 15 amino acids. V trimming: 4 bases; J trimming: 7 bases; junction bases outside the gene matches: 13. The chain's CDR3 is CASSSLVAGPFEQYF. For the CDR3, the DNA is TGTGCCAGCAGTTCCCTAGTAGCGGGCCCCTTTGAGCAGTACTTC.

J is TRBJ1-2 and V is TRBV7-2; D is uncertain. Trimming stripped 1 base from V and 9 bases from J, with 9 bases between. CDR1 and CDR2 (germline): SGHTA, FQGNSA. The CDR3 sequence is 12 residues long. CDR3 coding DNA: TGTGCCAGCAGCTTAGAGGGAGGTCGCTACACCTTC. Translating gives CASSLEGGRYTF.

The V gene is TRBV4-2, the J gene TRBJ2-3, with 16 bases identical to TRBD2. The CDR3 runs 17 residues. Germline trimming cut 1 base from V and 6 bases from J; bases unmatched to any gene: 4. Germline CDR1 reads LGHNA; CDR2 reads YNFKEQ. The CDR3 is CASSQAGLAGGFDTQYF. The CDR3, as DNA: TGTGCCAGCAGCCAAGCGGGACTAGCGGGAGGGTTTGATACGCAGTATTTT.

Here the CDR3 DNA reads TGTGCCTGGAGTGTACATTGGGGGACTGAAGCTTTCTTT. It translates to CAWSVHWGTEAFF. The chain has TRBV30 and TRBJ1-1; D perhaps matches TRBD1 (5 bases). V was pared by 0 bases and J by 5 bases, with 10 bases between. Germline V gene data show CDR1 as GTSNPN and CDR2 as SVGIG (reference sequence). This CDR3 comprises 13 residues.

This sequence joins TRBV7-6 and TRBJ2-7; 8 nucleotides match TRBD2. Trimming at V came to 5 bases and at J to 4 bases, leaving 13 bases not matched to a gene. The V gene's germline CDR1 is SGHVS and CDR2 FNYEAQ. The CDR3 is 16 amino acids. This chain's CDR3 is CASSHLPGREDYEQYF. CDR3 nucleotides: TGTGCCAGCAGCCACCTTCCGGGGCGGGAGGATTACGAGCAGTACTTC.

This clone was observed a few times. The V gene is TRBV7-9, the J gene TRBJ2-7; possibly TRBD1 for D (5 bases). Trimming removed 3 bases at V and 2 bases at J, with 8 bases between. Germline V gives CDR1 SEHNR, CDR2 FQNEAQ (reference sequence). The CDR3 is 13 amino acids. The CDR3 DNA reads as TGTGCCAGCAGCTTGGGCAGGGCCTACGAGCAGTACTTC. Amino acid sequence: CASSLGRAYEQYF.